The rows below give T cell receptor beta chains drawn from one sample of a study of graft-versus-host responses after intestinal transplantation. These receptors' antigens are unknown. Repertoires were generated with immunoSEQ multiplex PCR, while TCRdb's copy carries only in-frame clones and drops some. Among around 110,000 clones, 75% to 95% were seen once, and the ten largest hold about 0.18%. The specimen comprised unstimulated CD4+ T cells sorted from spleen or lymph node cells, sampled before intestinal transplant. Every receptor here comes from a human donor who received an intestinal transplant. Each CDR3 is given with its conserved first and last residue. Fields, in order: J gene, V gene, D gene, clone size, CDR3 protein, CDR3 DNA. D genes are given only for firm matches. For some rows the clone size is stated as once, few or many, or as a class when expanded; others skip it.

j_call: TRBJ2-2
v_call: TRBV10-1
d_call: TRBD2
clone_size: -
cdr3_aa: CASSDGLATGELFF
cdr3_nt: TGCGCCAGCAGTGATGGACTAGCCACCGGGGAGCTGTTTTTT

j_call: TRBJ1-2
v_call: TRBV27
d_call: -
clone_size: -
cdr3_aa: CASSLVADRNYGYTF
cdr3_nt: TGTGCCAGCAGTTTAGTTGCTGACAGAAACTATGGCTACACCTTC

j_call: TRBJ2-4
v_call: TRBV21-1
d_call: -
clone_size: -
cdr3_aa: CASSLGTAPPKNIQYF
cdr3_nt: TGTGCCAGCTCCCTCGGGACAGCGCCCCCCAAAAACATTCAGTACTTC

j_call: TRBJ2-7
v_call: TRBV6-5
d_call: TRBD2
clone_size: -
cdr3_aa: CASSYSALAGAYEQYF
cdr3_nt: TGTGCCAGCAGTTACTCGGCACTAGCGGGGGCCTACGAGCAGTACTTC

j_call: TRBJ2-3
v_call: TRBV5-1
d_call: -
clone_size: -
cdr3_aa: CASSSVPQITDTQYF
cdr3_nt: TGCGCCAGCAGCTCCGTACCCCAGATCACAGATACGCAGTATTTT

j_call: TRBJ1-4
v_call: TRBV2
d_call: -
clone_size: few
cdr3_aa: CASSAGTLNEKLFF
cdr3_nt: TGTGCCAGCAGTGCCGGGACACTGAATGAAAAACTGTTTTTT

j_call: TRBJ2-7
v_call: TRBV7-9
d_call: -
clone_size: -
cdr3_aa: CASSLGVGQSSYEQYF
cdr3_nt: TGTGCCAGCAGCCTGGGTGTTGGACAGAGCTCCTACGAGCAGTACTTC

j_call: TRBJ2-3
v_call: TRBV10-3
d_call: -
clone_size: -
cdr3_aa: CAISGRENTDTQYF
cdr3_nt: TGTGCCATCAGTGGTCGGGAAAACACAGATACGCAGTATTTT

j_call: TRBJ1-2
v_call: TRBV5-4
d_call: TRBD1
clone_size: -
cdr3_aa: CASSSRDRGRYGYTF
cdr3_nt: TGTGCCAGCAGCTCCCGGGACAGGGGAAGATATGGCTACACCTTC

j_call: TRBJ2-3
v_call: TRBV5-1
d_call: TRBD1
clone_size: few
cdr3_aa: CASSSTRTGGTDTQYF
cdr3_nt: TGCGCCAGCAGCTCGACCAGGACAGGGGGCACAGATACGCAGTATTTT

j_call: TRBJ1-3
v_call: TRBV11-2
d_call: TRBD1
clone_size: -
cdr3_aa: CASSLGTVKADTIYF
cdr3_nt: TGTGCCAGCAGCTTGGGGACAGTCAAGGCTGACACCATATATTTT

j_call: TRBJ2-5
v_call: TRBV5-1
d_call: TRBD2
clone_size: -
cdr3_aa: CASSLGLAGETQYF
cdr3_nt: TGCGCCAGCAGCTTGGGACTAGCGGGAGAGACCCAGTACTTC

j_call: TRBJ1-1
v_call: TRBV18
d_call: TRBD1
clone_size: -
cdr3_aa: CASSPTGQVNTEAFF
cdr3_nt: TGTGCCAGCTCACCCACGGGACAGGTGAACACTGAAGCTTTCTTT

j_call: TRBJ1-1
v_call: TRBV13
d_call: TRBD1
clone_size: -
cdr3_aa: CASSFRQGPTEAFF
cdr3_nt: TGTGCCAGCAGCTTCCGACAGGGACCCACTGAAGCTTTCTTT

j_call: TRBJ1-2
v_call: TRBV27
d_call: -
clone_size: -
cdr3_aa: CASTSRVGADGYTF
cdr3_nt: TGTGCCAGCACCTCTCGGGTGGGGGCGGATGGCTACACCTTC

j_call: TRBJ2-7
v_call: TRBV5-5
d_call: TRBD2
clone_size: -
cdr3_aa: CASSPLGTSATYEQYF
cdr3_nt: TGTGCCAGCAGCCCCCTCGGGACTAGCGCAACCTACGAGCAGTACTTC

j_call: TRBJ2-3
v_call: TRBV7-6
d_call: TRBD2
clone_size: -
cdr3_aa: CASSLGSGRVDTQYF
cdr3_nt: TGTGCCAGCAGCTTAGGGAGCGGGAGGGTCGATACGCAGTATTTT

j_call: TRBJ2-7
v_call: TRBV30
d_call: TRBD1
clone_size: -
cdr3_aa: CAGRTGGSYEQYF
cdr3_nt: TGTGCCGGACGGACAGGGGGTTCCTACGAGCAGTACTTC

j_call: TRBJ2-1
v_call: TRBV28
d_call: -
clone_size: -
cdr3_aa: CASSSSGRSYNEQFF
cdr3_nt: TGTGCCAGCAGTTCCAGCGGTCGCTCCTACAATGAGCAGTTCTTC

j_call: TRBJ1-3
v_call: TRBV5-3
d_call: -
clone_size: -
cdr3_aa: CARARQTGVINTIYF
cdr3_nt: TGTGCCAGAGCCCGACAGACAGGAGTTATAAACACCATATATTTT

j_call: TRBJ1-1
v_call: TRBV6-5
d_call: -
clone_size: -
cdr3_aa: CASRRQSVSFF
cdr3_nt: TGTGCCAGCAGGCGACAGTCCGTCTCTTTCTTT

j_call: TRBJ1-1
v_call: TRBV5-4
d_call: TRBD1
clone_size: -
cdr3_aa: CASSRKGGGEHTEAFF
cdr3_nt: TGTGCCAGCAGCCGGAAAGGGGGCGGGGAACACACTGAAGCTTTCTTT

j_call: TRBJ2-5
v_call: TRBV7-2
d_call: TRBD2
clone_size: -
cdr3_aa: CASSSGTKLQETQYF
cdr3_nt: TGTGCCAGCAGCTCAGGGACTAAACTCCAAGAGACCCAGTACTTC

j_call: TRBJ2-1
v_call: TRBV6-5
d_call: TRBD2
clone_size: -
cdr3_aa: CASSTRGGARNEQFF
cdr3_nt: TGTGCCAGCAGTACACGCGGGGGGGCGAGGAATGAGCAGTTCTTC

j_call: TRBJ1-1
v_call: TRBV27
d_call: TRBD1
clone_size: -
cdr3_aa: CASSYNRGRNTEAFF
cdr3_nt: TGTGCCAGCAGTTATAACAGGGGGCGTAACACTGAAGCTTTCTTT

j_call: TRBJ2-7
v_call: TRBV6-1
d_call: TRBD1
clone_size: -
cdr3_aa: CASRDRYEQYF
cdr3_nt: TGTGCCAGCCGGGACAGGTACGAGCAGTACTTC

j_call: TRBJ2-7
v_call: TRBV6-1
d_call: TRBD1
clone_size: -
cdr3_aa: CASRDRGRYEQYF
cdr3_nt: TGTGCCAGCAGGGACAGGGGGCGGTACGAGCAGTACTTC

j_call: TRBJ1-4
v_call: TRBV5-1
d_call: -
clone_size: -
cdr3_aa: CASSEGVGEKLFF
cdr3_nt: TGCGCCAGCTCGGAAGGGGTAGGGGAAAAACTGTTTTTT

j_call: TRBJ2-1
v_call: TRBV6-1
d_call: -
clone_size: -
cdr3_aa: CASSGIQGDYNEQFF
cdr3_nt: TGTGCCAGCAGTGGGATACAGGGTGACTACAATGAGCAGTTCTTC

j_call: TRBJ1-6
v_call: TRBV5-1
d_call: -
clone_size: -
cdr3_aa: CASSRDSNNSPLHF
cdr3_nt: TGCGCCAGCAGCCGGGACTCAAATAATTCACCCCTCCACTTT

j_call: TRBJ2-1
v_call: TRBV11-2
d_call: -
clone_size: -
cdr3_aa: CASSQLREQFF
cdr3_nt: TGTGCCAGCAGCCAACTCAGGGAGCAGTTCTTC

j_call: TRBJ1-3
v_call: TRBV6-1
d_call: -
clone_size: few
cdr3_aa: CASSERGSLAIYF
cdr3_nt: TGTGCCAGCAGTGAAAGGGGCAGTTTGGCCATATATTTT

j_call: TRBJ2-2
v_call: TRBV6-5
d_call: TRBD2
clone_size: -
cdr3_aa: CASSYFSGSNTGELFF
cdr3_nt: TGTGCCAGCAGTTACTTTAGCGGGAGTAACACCGGGGAGCTGTTTTTT

j_call: TRBJ1-2
v_call: TRBV11-2
d_call: -
clone_size: -
cdr3_aa: CASSLQGMHPSYGYTF
cdr3_nt: TGTGCCAGCAGCTTACAGGGAATGCACCCCAGTTATGGCTACACCTTC

j_call: TRBJ2-3
v_call: TRBV29-1
d_call: -
clone_size: -
cdr3_aa: CSVESREGKTDTQYF
cdr3_nt: TGCAGCGTTGAAAGCAGGGAAGGAAAGACAGATACGCAGTATTTT